Listed below are T cell receptor beta chains from one sample, sequenced in a study of T cell responses to AZD1222 COVID-19 vaccine. Here immunoSEQ multiplex PCR was the method, and the copy in TCRdb shows in-frame clones only, minus some. Of about 130,000 clones listed, approximately 92% are singletons. The sample in question was peripheral blood, obtained 28 days after the second AZD1222 dose. These receptor sequences come from an adult who received the AZD1222 COVID-19 vaccine. The CDR3 runs from the conserved cysteine through the conserved F or W. The order of the fields is V gene, D gene, J gene, clone size, CDR3 DNA, CDR3 protein. A D gene is named only where the DNA matches it firmly. A row's size may be missing; if present it is once, few, many or a size class.

v_gene: TRBV6-6
d_gene: -
j_gene: TRBJ2-1
abundance: -
CDR3nt: TGTGCCAGCAGTCCGCCCTCGACGGCTGGCGATGAGCAGTTCTTC
CDR3aa: CASSPPSTAGDEQFF

v_gene: TRBV11-3
d_gene: TRBD2
j_gene: TRBJ2-5
abundance: -
CDR3nt: TGTGCCAGCAGCTTAAGGATGGGCCTAGCGGGGTTGGGAGAGACCCAGTACTTC
CDR3aa: CASSLRMGLAGLGETQYF

v_gene: TRBV11-2
d_gene: -
j_gene: TRBJ1-4
abundance: -
CDR3nt: TGTGCCAGCAGCCGACTCACAGCCGAAAAACTGTTTTTT
CDR3aa: CASSRLTAEKLFF

v_gene: TRBV29-1
d_gene: -
j_gene: TRBJ1-2
abundance: -
CDR3nt: TGCAGCGTTGGGCAGGCCAGCTGGGGCTACACCTTC
CDR3aa: CSVGQASWGYTF

v_gene: TRBV6-5
d_gene: -
j_gene: TRBJ1-5
abundance: -
CDR3nt: TGTGCCAGCAGGCCCGTGGGGCTTAGTCAGCCCCAGCATTTT
CDR3aa: CASRPVGLSQPQHF

v_gene: TRBV6-2/TRBV6-3
d_gene: -
j_gene: TRBJ2-6
abundance: -
CDR3nt: TGTGCCAGCAGTTCCCCTAGGAAGACTTGGGCCAACGTCCTGACTTTC
CDR3aa: CASSSPRKTWANVLTF

v_gene: TRBV19
d_gene: TRBD2
j_gene: TRBJ2-1
abundance: -
CDR3nt: TGTGCCAGTAGGCCCATTGAGCGGGAGAGGCATGAGCAGTTCTTC
CDR3aa: CASRPIERERHEQFF

v_gene: TRBV24-1
d_gene: TRBD1
j_gene: TRBJ2-2
abundance: -
CDR3nt: TGTGCCACCAGTCATGACAGGGCCGCCGGGGAGCTGTTTTTT
CDR3aa: CATSHDRAAGELFF

v_gene: TRBV14
d_gene: -
j_gene: TRBJ2-6
abundance: -
CDR3nt: TGTGCCAGCAGCCCGGCGGAGGGGGCGGGAGGGGCCAACGTCCTGACTTTC
CDR3aa: CASSPAEGAGGANVLTF

v_gene: TRBV30
d_gene: -
j_gene: TRBJ2-3
abundance: -
CDR3nt: TGTGCCTGGAGGGAGCCAAGCACAGATACGCAGTATTTT
CDR3aa: CAWREPSTDTQYF

v_gene: TRBV2
d_gene: -
j_gene: TRBJ2-1
abundance: -
CDR3nt: TGTGCCAGCAGTGACCTGGGTTATGAGCAGTTCTTC
CDR3aa: CASSDLGYEQFF

v_gene: TRBV30
d_gene: -
j_gene: TRBJ1-2
abundance: -
CDR3nt: TGTGCCTGGAGCAATAACTATGGCTACACCTTC
CDR3aa: CAWSNNYGYTF

v_gene: TRBV6-2/TRBV6-3
d_gene: -
j_gene: TRBJ1-1
abundance: once
CDR3nt: TGTGCCAGCAGTCTGGACGGGGGGAATACTGAAGCTTTCTTT
CDR3aa: CASSLDGGNTEAFF

v_gene: TRBV11-2
d_gene: TRBD1
j_gene: TRBJ1-2
abundance: -
CDR3nt: TGTGCCAGCAGTTCACGGGACAGGGATGGCTACACCTTC
CDR3aa: CASSSRDRDGYTF

v_gene: TRBV27
d_gene: TRBD2
j_gene: TRBJ2-3
abundance: -
CDR3nt: TGTGCCAGCAGCCGGACTAGCGGGGGGGTTACTAGCACAGATACGCAGTATTTT
CDR3aa: CASSRTSGGVTSTDTQYF

v_gene: TRBV24-1
d_gene: -
j_gene: TRBJ1-2
abundance: -
CDR3nt: TGTGCCTCCATACCAGGAGGGGATGGCTACACCTTC
CDR3aa: CASIPGGDGYTF

v_gene: TRBV7-2
d_gene: -
j_gene: TRBJ2-3
abundance: -
CDR3nt: TGTGCCAGCAGCTTAAAGGGGCCATATTCCACAGATACGCAGTATTTT
CDR3aa: CASSLKGPYSTDTQYF

v_gene: TRBV9
d_gene: -
j_gene: TRBJ2-5
abundance: few
CDR3nt: TGTGCCAGCAGCCCTTTGGCGGGACAAGAACAAGAGACCCAGTACTTC
CDR3aa: CASSPLAGQEQETQYF

v_gene: TRBV27
d_gene: -
j_gene: TRBJ2-1
abundance: -
CDR3nt: TGTGCCAGCAGGCTAGCGATCTACAATGAGCAGTTCTTC
CDR3aa: CASRLAIYNEQFF

v_gene: TRBV5-1
d_gene: -
j_gene: TRBJ1-2
abundance: -
CDR3nt: TGCGCCAGCAGCGCCTCAGGGAGTTTAGGCTACACCTTC
CDR3aa: CASSASGSLGYTF

v_gene: TRBV6-1
d_gene: -
j_gene: TRBJ2-1
abundance: -
CDR3nt: TGTGCCAGCAGTGAATCGCCCCTGAAATCTGTAAACAATGAGCAGTTCTTC
CDR3aa: CASSESPLKSVNNEQFF

v_gene: TRBV19
d_gene: -
j_gene: TRBJ1-2
abundance: few
CDR3nt: TGTGCCAGTAGTATCCTTCAAGGGAACTATGGCTACACCTTC
CDR3aa: CASSILQGNYGYTF

v_gene: TRBV15
d_gene: TRBD1
j_gene: TRBJ1-4
abundance: -
CDR3nt: TGTGCCACCAGCAGAGGGGGACAGGGGCCAGGTGAAAAACTGTTTTTT
CDR3aa: CATSRGGQGPGEKLFF

v_gene: TRBV7-9
d_gene: -
j_gene: TRBJ1-1
abundance: once
CDR3nt: TGTGCCAGCAGCTCACAGGTGGTTAACACTGAAGCTTTCTTT
CDR3aa: CASSSQVVNTEAFF

v_gene: TRBV7-2
d_gene: -
j_gene: TRBJ1-5
abundance: -
CDR3nt: TGTGCCAGCAGCCCAGACTGGGGGACTTTCCAGCCCCAGCATTTT
CDR3aa: CASSPDWGTFQPQHF

v_gene: TRBV10-2
d_gene: -
j_gene: TRBJ2-1
abundance: -
CDR3nt: TGCGCCAGCAGTGACTCGGACTACCAATACAATGAGCAGTTCTTC
CDR3aa: CASSDSDYQYNEQFF

v_gene: TRBV3-1/TRBV3-2
d_gene: -
j_gene: TRBJ1-5
abundance: -
CDR3nt: TGTGCCAGCAGCCAAGATAAGGAGTCAGATAGCAATCAGCCCCAGCATTTT
CDR3aa: CASSQDKESDSNQPQHF

v_gene: TRBV2
d_gene: TRBD1
j_gene: TRBJ1-2
abundance: once
CDR3nt: TGTGCCAGCAGTGGACAGGGGGCCGGCGGCTACACCTTC
CDR3aa: CASSGQGAGGYTF

v_gene: TRBV5-1
d_gene: -
j_gene: TRBJ1-1
abundance: -
CDR3nt: TGCGCCAGCAGCTTGGAGTGGGGAGTCACTGAAGCTTTCTTT
CDR3aa: CASSLEWGVTEAFF

v_gene: TRBV30
d_gene: -
j_gene: TRBJ1-5
abundance: -
CDR3nt: TGTGCCTGGAGTGTACAGGAACAGGTGGGGTTTTATCAGCCCCAGCATTTT
CDR3aa: CAWSVQEQVGFYQPQHF

v_gene: TRBV5-1
d_gene: TRBD1
j_gene: TRBJ2-3
abundance: -
CDR3nt: TGCGCCAGCAGCGAGGGACAGGGGATCGGGGCAGATACGCAGTATTTT
CDR3aa: CASSEGQGIGADTQYF

v_gene: TRBV7-9
d_gene: -
j_gene: TRBJ1-1
abundance: once
CDR3nt: TGTGCCAGCCTCTCTTCCTGGGGGGTGAGCACTGAAGCTTTCTTT
CDR3aa: CASLSSWGVSTEAFF

v_gene: TRBV7-8
d_gene: -
j_gene: TRBJ1-5
abundance: -
CDR3nt: TGTGCCAGCAAAAGGGGGGACATCCTTAGCAATCAGCCCCAGCATTTT
CDR3aa: CASKRGDILSNQPQHF

v_gene: TRBV19
d_gene: -
j_gene: TRBJ2-7
abundance: few
CDR3nt: TGTGCCAGTAGTACGGAGGGGGGACGGCTCGAGCAGTACTTC
CDR3aa: CASSTEGGRLEQYF

v_gene: TRBV7-2
d_gene: -
j_gene: TRBJ2-5
abundance: -
CDR3nt: TGTGCCAGCAGCTTAGCCTACGCTAGGGGCCAAGAGACCCAGTACTTC
CDR3aa: CASSLAYARGQETQYF

v_gene: TRBV5-4
d_gene: TRBD1
j_gene: TRBJ1-5
abundance: -
CDR3nt: TGTGCCAGCAGCCCGGGACAGGGAATCAATCAGCCCCAGCATTTT
CDR3aa: CASSPGQGINQPQHF

v_gene: TRBV5-1
d_gene: -
j_gene: TRBJ2-7
abundance: -
CDR3nt: TGCGCCAGCAGCCCTCTTACTGGACAGAGCTCCTACGAGCAGTACTTC
CDR3aa: CASSPLTGQSSYEQYF

v_gene: TRBV10-1
d_gene: -
j_gene: TRBJ1-4
abundance: -
CDR3nt: TGCGCCAGCAGTGAGGCAGGTGGGGAAAAACTGTTTTTT
CDR3aa: CASSEAGGEKLFF

v_gene: TRBV18
d_gene: TRBD1
j_gene: TRBJ1-5
abundance: -
CDR3nt: TGTGCCAGCTCACCAGGGGGGACAGCTTATAGCAATCAGCCCCAGCATTTT
CDR3aa: CASSPGGTAYSNQPQHF

v_gene: TRBV14
d_gene: TRBD1
j_gene: TRBJ1-2
abundance: -
CDR3nt: TGTGCCAGCAGTCGGACAGGGGTTTACTATGGCTACACCTTC
CDR3aa: CASSRTGVYYGYTF

v_gene: TRBV30
d_gene: TRBD1
j_gene: TRBJ1-5
abundance: -
CDR3nt: TGTGCCTGGAGTGTACAGGGGAATCAGCCCCAGCATTTT
CDR3aa: CAWSVQGNQPQHF

v_gene: TRBV14
d_gene: -
j_gene: TRBJ1-1
abundance: -
CDR3nt: TGTGCCAGCAGCCCTACAGGTGAAGCTTTCTTT
CDR3aa: CASSPTGEAFF

v_gene: TRBV4-1
d_gene: TRBD2
j_gene: TRBJ2-5
abundance: -
CDR3nt: TGCGCCAGCACCGTGACTAGCGGGGGGAAAGAGACCCAGTACTTC
CDR3aa: CASTVTSGGKETQYF

v_gene: TRBV5-1
d_gene: TRBD2
j_gene: TRBJ2-1
abundance: -
CDR3nt: TGCGCCAGCAGCTTGGCCGGTTTCGGCGGGGGGACCCCCTCGGATGAGCAGTTCTTC
CDR3aa: CASSLAGFGGGTPSDEQFF

v_gene: TRBV27
d_gene: -
j_gene: TRBJ2-1
abundance: -
CDR3nt: TGTGCCAGCAGTTTATCTCTGCCCCCCGGGACCCATGAGCAGTTCTTC
CDR3aa: CASSLSLPPGTHEQFF